These 13 T cell receptor beta chains came from one sample sequenced in a study of CD8+CD57+ T cells in acquired aplastic anemia. TCR beta VDJ and CDR3 profiling used genomic DNA as template. In TCRdb, the reads were re-called with MiXCR into one record per CDR3 protein. This table has a few hundred thousand distinct CDR3 sequences, roughly 57% appearing once. Sequencing input: sorted CD4+, CD8+, or CD8+CD57+ T cells (not recorded which) from PBMCs. The receptor source for this set is a human donor in good health.

V and J are TRBV5-1 and TRBJ2-7; a weak D match, TRBD2 (6 bases). There are 11 residues in the CDR3. Trimming cost V 5 bases and J 6 bases, with 9 bases left between them. Looked up from germline, CDR1 is SGHRS and CDR2 is YFSETQ. CDR3 sequence reads: CASREGVEQYF. For the CDR3, the DNA is TGCGCCAGCAGGGAGGGAGTCGAGCAGTACTTC.

As regards this clonotype: The conserved closing phenylalanine or tryptophan is absent in this CDR3, likely reflecting a read error. The chain is built from TRBV10-3 and TRBJ2-5; D is possibly TRBD2 (6 bases). CDR1 and CDR2 from the germline V gene are ENHRY and SYGVKD. The CDR3 sequence is 12 residues long. Trimming removed 4 bases at V and 5 bases at J, with 8 bases between. The CDR3 sequence is CAISGGGETQYS. The CDR3 coding sequence is TGTGCCATCAGTGGTGGGGGGGAGACCCAGTACTCC.

This rearrangement joins TRBV7-9 to TRBJ2-2, with 7 bases lining up with TRBD1. The V gene end was trimmed by 6 bases and the J gene end by 10 bases; junction bases not matched to a gene: 11. Germline V gene lookup returns CDR1 SEHNR and CDR2 FQNEAQ (reference sequence). CDR3 length: 14 residues. The CDR3 sequence: CASRSTGSNEELFF. Written as DNA, the CDR3 is TGTGCCAGCAGATCGACAGGGTCCAACGAGGAGCTGTTTTTT.

Ten or more counts support this clonotype. V and J are TRBV24-1 and TRBJ2-2; 11 nucleotides line up with TRBD1. CDR3 length equals 17 residues. Germline V CDR1 and CDR2: KGHDR, SFDVKD. V dropped 4 bases and J dropped 0; count of bases not matched to a gene: 3. The CDR3 loop is CATSDWTGGANTGELFF. The CDR3 DNA is TGTGCCACCAGTGACTGGACAGGGGGCGCGAACACCGGGGAGCTGTTTTTT.

This chain uses TRBV7-2 with TRBJ1-5; D unclear. The germline V and J ends were trimmed by 4 bases and 4 bases, with 14 bases remaining between them. This CDR3 contains 15 residues. The germline V gene has CDR1 SGHTA and CDR2 FQGNSA. CDR3 in amino acids: CASSSTGLRNQPQHF. The CDR3 bases are TGTGCCAGCAGCTCAACCGGGCTCCGAAATCAGCCCCAGCATTTT.

In this sample, this clonotype turned up once. Since the CDR3 does not end with the conserved phenylalanine or tryptophan, this likely comes from a read error. The V and J genes are TRBV29-1 and TRBJ2-1; 7 bases map to TRBD2. The CDR3 is 16 residues long. Germline V gene data show CDR1 as SQVTM and CDR2 as ANQGSEA. J was trimmed by 4 bases and V by 6 bases; bases with no gene match: 15. The CDR3 sequence: CSVDGTRGRSYNEQFC. The CDR3 DNA reads TGCAGCGTCGACGGGACTCGCGGGAGATCTTACAATGAGCAGTTCTGC.

This clonotype was detected ten times or more. The V call is TRBV25-1, the J call TRBJ1-6; D gene ambiguous. This CDR3 is 15 amino acids long. Germline V gene sequence: CDR1 MGHDK, CDR2 SYGVNS. Trimming shortened V by 0 bases and J by 13 bases, and 16 bases separated the two germline ends. The CDR3 loop reads CASSEYSGSSGPLHF. In DNA form, the CDR3 reads TGTGCCAGCAGTGAATATTCGGGATCGTCGGGGCCCCTCCACTTT.

This clonotype was found many times. The chain carries TRBV11-2 and TRBJ1-1; 7 bases match TRBD1. There are 16 residues in the CDR3. The ends lost 1 base at V and 4 bases at J; junction bases unmatched: 9. The germline CDR1 and CDR2 sequences are SGHAT and FQNNGV. This CDR3 reads CASSLGVRGGFTEAFF. The CDR3 nucleotides are TGTGCCAGCAGCTTAGGAGTCAGGGGGGGGTTCACTGAAGCTTTCTTT.

The rearrangement joins TRBV10-2 to TRBJ1-6, with D perhaps matching TRBD1 (6 bases). This CDR3 is 13 amino acids long. V shed 4 bases and J shed 5 bases, with 6 bases lying between them. The germline CDR1 and CDR2 sequences are WSHSY and SAAADI. DNA for the CDR3: TGCGCCAGCAGTGGGGACAATAATTCACCCCTCCACTTT. This codes for CASSGDNNSPLHF.

CDR3 loop: CASSPGLAGGPNEQFF. CDR3 nucleotides: TGTGCCAGCAGCCCGGGACTAGCGGGAGGGCCCAATGAGCAGTTCTTC. The chain recombines TRBV7-2 with TRBJ2-1; 16 bases align to TRBD2. This CDR3 comprises 16 residues. Germline CDR1 and CDR2: SGHTA and FQGNSA. The V gene end was trimmed by 5 bases and the J gene end by 6 bases; junction bases not matched to a gene: 4.

The J gene is TRBJ2-7, the V gene TRBV5-1; a weak D match, TRBD1 (5 bases). Trimming stripped 0 bases from V and 3 bases from J, with 7 bases between. CDR1 SGHRS and CDR2 YFSETQ come from the germline V gene. CDR3 length: 13 amino acids. The CDR3 spells CASSLEGIYEQYF. In nucleotides, the CDR3 is TGCGCCAGCAGCTTGGAGGGGATCTACGAGCAGTACTTC.

This clonotype was seen repeatedly, ten times or more. The rearrangement uses TRBV12-3 or TRBV12-4 and TRBJ1-1, with D perhaps TRBD1 (5 bases). The length of the CDR3 is 12 residues. V was clipped by 7 bases and J by 7 bases, with 13 bases between them. The CDR3 nucleotides read TGTGCCAGCAACCCGGGGGGGAGTGAAGCTTTCTTT. Translation: CASNPGGSEAFF.

This clonotype was detected only once. The chain is built from TRBV2 and TRBJ1-2; D remains unclear. Trimming took 5 bases from V and 2 from J, leaving 12 bases between them. CDR3 length: 14 amino acids. Germline V CDR1 and CDR2: SNHLY, FYNNEI. The CDR3 region is CASSLGQVNYGYTF. The CDR3 DNA follows: TGTGCCAGCAGTTTAGGGCAGGTCAACTATGGCTACACCTTC.